Listed below are T cell receptor beta chains from one sample, sequenced in a study of T cell responses to AZD1222 COVID-19 vaccine. Generated by immunoSEQ multiplex PCR, the TCRdb table keeps only in-frame clones and is missing some. The sample holds around 150,000 clones, roughly 88% seen once. The material was peripheral blood, obtained 28 days after the second AZD1222 dose. The receptors here all came from an adult who received the AZD1222 COVID-19 vaccine. The CDR3 runs from the conserved cysteine through the conserved F or W. D genes are given only for firm matches. Only part of the rows carry a size: once, few, many, or a class if the clone is expanded.

V	size	D	J	CDR3	DNA
TRBV3-1/TRBV3-2	once	NA	TRBJ2-3	CASSQGTPPCRDTQYF	TGTGCCAGCAGCCAAGGGACTCCTCCTTGTAGAGATACGCAGTATTTT
TRBV5-4	once	TRBD1	TRBJ1-1	CATTGGAAEAFF	TGTGCCACCACAGGGGGGGCCGCTGAAGCTTTCTTT
TRBV10-3	NA	TRBD2	TRBJ2-3	CAIRGGDDTQYF	TGTGCCATTCGCGGGGGGGACGATACGCAGTATTTT
TRBV5-1	NA	NA	TRBJ2-5	CASSRDSSETQYF	TGCGCCAGCAGTCGGGACTCCTCAGAGACCCAGTACTTC
TRBV5-1	NA	NA	TRBJ1-3	CASSLAGTSGNTIYF	TGCGCCAGCAGCTTGGCAGGTACCTCTGGAAACACCATATATTTT
TRBV19	NA	NA	TRBJ2-2	CAISNKNTGELFF	TGTGCCATCTCGAATAAGAACACCGGGGAGCTGTTTTTT
TRBV6-5	NA	TRBD1	TRBJ2-7	CASSRGTGRYEQYF	TGTGCCAGCTCAAGGGGGACAGGGCGCTACGAGCAGTACTTC
TRBV6-4	NA	NA	TRBJ1-2	CASLPSRDIPGYGYTF	TGTGCCAGCCTCCCCTCGCGGGACATCCCTGGGTATGGCTACACCTTC
TRBV21-1	NA	NA	TRBJ1-5	CASCRGSHQPQHF	TGTGCCAGCTGCAGGGGGAGCCATCAGCCCCAGCATTTT
TRBV24-1	NA	TRBD2	TRBJ2-2	CATSDLEGGGSGGPNTGELFF	TGTGCCACCAGTGATTTAGAAGGAGGGGGTAGCGGGGGTCCGAACACCGGGGAGCTGTTTTTT
TRBV6-5	once	TRBD1	TRBJ2-2	CASSYIGTGAGELFF	TGTGCCAGCAGTTACATAGGGACAGGGGCCGGGGAGCTGTTTTTT
TRBV5-1	NA	TRBD1	TRBJ1-1	CASSSGGGGTEAFF	TGCGCCAGCAGCTCAGGGGGCGGCGGCACTGAAGCTTTCTTT
TRBV3-1/TRBV3-2	few	NA	TRBJ2-7	CASSQLGASNEQYF	TGTGCCAGCAGCCAATTGGGGGCCTCCAACGAGCAGTACTTC
TRBV7-9	NA	TRBD1	TRBJ1-5	CASSAPGQTLDQPQHF	TGTGCCAGCAGCGCCCCGGGACAGACTCTCGATCAGCCCCAGCATTTT